This passage covers 26 T cell receptor beta chains from one sample sequenced in a study of cytomegalovirus exposure and HLA in healthy donors. 13 Jbeta primers and 60 Vbeta primers were used for the PCR. Some clones are missing from TCRdb's copy, which holds only in-frame ones; the method was immunoSEQ multiplex PCR. Here the sample spans roughly 220,000 clones, more than 75% being singletons. Sequencing was done on a sample of PBMCs. The receptors were sampled from a woman aged 40-49 years in good health and CMV-seronegative.

V usage is TRBV6-1 and J usage is TRBJ2-7; TRBD2 might be the D (7 bases). In germline, CDR1 is MNHNS, CDR2 SASEGT. The CDR3 consists of 15 residues. The V end was cut by 7 bases, the J end by 7 bases, with 23 bases between. For the CDR3, the DNA is TGTGCCAGCACCCGGGCGAGGGGGAGGGCTATTGAGCAGTACTTC. Its translation is CASTRARGRAIEQYF.

The genes are TRBV6-1 and TRBJ1-5, with 10 positions matching TRBD1. CDR1 and CDR2 from the germline V gene are MNHNS and SASEGT. V trimming: 5 bases; J trimming: 11 bases; junction bases outside the gene matches: 12. The length of the CDR3 is 15 residues. CDR3 in DNA: TGTGCCAGCAGTTCTGGGACAGGGGATGGACAGTCCCAGCATTTT. This gives the protein CASSSGTGDGQSQHF.

The J gene is TRBJ2-5, the V gene TRBV18; TRBD2 might be the D (6 bases). Germline CDR1 and CDR2: KGHSH and LQKENI. There are 15 residues in the CDR3. The V and J ends lost 6 bases and 2 bases respectively, with 16 bases between them. CDR3 in DNA: TGTGCCAGCTCGGCGGCCGGGGGTCGGCAAGAGACCCAGTACTTC. Residues: CASSAAGGRQETQYF.

The chain employs TRBV5-4 and TRBJ2-5; 16 nucleotides agree with TRBD2. The junction had 11 bases not matched to a gene; V was cut back by 4 bases and J by 5 bases. The CDR3 is made up of 18 amino acids. Germline assignment: CDR1 SGHNT and CDR2 YYREEE (reference sequence). The CDR3 spells CASSPGTSGRAVWETQYF. The CDR3 DNA sequence: TGTGCCAGCAGCCCAGGGACTAGCGGGAGGGCCGTTTGGGAGACCCAGTACTTC.

Only a few counts were recorded for this clone. This chain links TRBV29-1 with TRBJ1-4; D unresolved. Looked up from germline, CDR1 is SQVTM and CDR2 is ANQGSEA. The CDR3 spans 14 residues. Trimming took off 5 bases at V and 8 bases at J, with 18 bases between the two ends. The CDR3 protein is CSVMPGRRWEKLFF. The CDR3 DNA reads TGCAGCGTTATGCCGGGTAGGAGGTGGGAAAAACTGTTTTTT.

The chain has TRBV7-7 and TRBJ2-1; tentatively, D is TRBD1 (5 bases). The ends were cut back, 6 bases at V and 6 bases at J, with 12 bases in the middle. CDR1 is SSHAT, CDR2 FNYEAQ, per germline (reference sequence). This CDR3 region has 13 residues. CDR3 residues: CASSFSQGNEQFF. DNA for the CDR3: TGTGCCAGCAGTTTCAGTCAGGGCAATGAGCAGTTCTTC.

The rearrangement uses TRBV5-6 and TRBJ2-1; D not certain. V was cut by 2 bases and J by 4 bases, with 7 bases left in between. CDR1 is SGHDT and CDR2 is YYEEEE in the germline V gene. The CDR3 extends over 13 amino acids. CDR3 nucleotides: TGTGCCAGCAGCTTTCGCAGTTACAATGAGCAGTTCTTC. Translation gives CASSFRSYNEQFF.

The chain has TRBV19 and TRBJ2-5, with 8 bases fitting TRBD2. CDR1 is LNHDA and CDR2 is SQIVND in the germline V gene (reference sequence). The CDR3 sequence is 14 residues long. Germline trimming cut 3 bases from V and 4 bases from J; bases unmatched to any gene: 4. CDR3 in DNA: TGTGCCAGTAGTATGTACGGGGGGGGAGAGACCCAGTACTTC. Protein product: CASSMYGGGETQYF.

The V and J genes are TRBV6-5 and TRBJ1-1; TRBD1 might be the D (6 bases). From germline, CDR1 is MNHEY and CDR2 SVGAGI. This CDR3 contains 15 residues. V was pared by 5 bases and J by 1 base, with 14 bases between. CDR3 in DNA: TGTGCCAGCAGTCCAAAAAAGGGACAGAACACTGAAGCTTTCTTT. This sequence encodes CASSPKKGQNTEAFF.

Here the CDR3 reads CASSGDRLNTEAFF. In DNA, the CDR3 is TGCGCCAGCAGCGGGGACAGACTGAACACTGAAGCTTTCTTT. The chain combines TRBV5-1 with TRBJ1-1; TRBD1 matches 7 bases. Germline V lookup: CDR1 SGHRS, CDR2 YFSETQ. Trimming took 4 bases from V and 0 from J; bases not matched to a gene: 3. The CDR3 runs to 14 residues.

This clone has a single count. The rearrangement joins TRBV7-9 to TRBJ2-5; 8 bases are shared with TRBD2. The germline gives CDR1 SEHNR, CDR2 FQNEAQ (reference sequence). This CDR3 contains 15 residues. Trimming took 3 bases from V and 1 from J; bases not matched to a gene: 4. The CDR3 coding sequence is TGTGCCAGCAGCTTGCGGGGGGCAGTCCAAGAGACCCAGTACTTC. This codes for CASSLRGAVQETQYF.

The gene calls are TRBV18 and TRBJ1-4, with TRBD1 matching 7 bases. Germline trimming cut 3 bases from V and 0 bases from J; bases unmatched to any gene: 7. Germline V gene lookup returns CDR1 KGHSH and CDR2 LQKENI. This CDR3 region has 17 residues. For the CDR3, the DNA is TGTGCCAGCTCACCCCTGGGCAGGGGGGCAACTAATGAAAAACTGTTTTTT. Its translation: CASSPLGRGATNEKLFF.

In regard to this clone: The identical CDR3 is also encoded by other nucleotide sequences in the sample. The CDR3 loop reads CASSLTPGGEQFF. The DNA for the CDR3 is TGTGCCAGCAGCTTAACTCCGGGGGGTGAGCAGTTCTTC. The chain combines TRBV7-3 with TRBJ2-1, with 7 bases aligning to TRBD2. Germline CDR1 is SGHTA and CDR2 is FQGTGA. With 0 bases clipped from V and 9 bases from J, the junction kept 2 bases outside the gene matches. This CDR3 contains 13 residues.

This clone showed up just once. J is TRBJ2-3 and V is TRBV5-1; tentative D call: TRBD1 (6 bases). The CDR3 has 12 residues. Germline assignment: CDR1 SGHRS and CDR2 YFSETQ. With 4 bases removed from V and 11 bases from J, the gap between germline ends came to 14 bases. The CDR3 here is CASSVLGGGQYF. The CDR3 DNA reads as TGCGCCAGCAGCGTTTTAGGGGGTGGGCAGTATTTT.

This chain joins TRBV5-4 and TRBJ2-3; D is unresolved. Trimming took off 2 bases at V and 4 bases at J, with 8 bases between the two ends. Germline loops: CDR1 SGHNT, CDR2 YYREEE (reference sequence). The CDR3 has 13 residues. This chain's CDR3 is CASSFPSSDTQYF. The DNA for the CDR3 is TGTGCCAGCAGCTTTCCGTCTTCAGATACGCAGTATTTT.

This rearrangement joins TRBV10-3 to TRBJ1-5; D gene uncertain. CDR3 length equals 13 residues. Germline loops: CDR1 ENHRY, CDR2 SYGVKD. Trimming cost V 7 bases and J 5 bases, with 12 bases left between them. CDR3 protein: CAITVASDQPQHF. DNA of the CDR3: TGTGCCATCACGGTCGCCAGCGATCAGCCCCAGCATTTT.

The V gene is TRBV7-2, the J gene TRBJ2-2; 8 bases are a match to TRBD2. The CDR3 has 17 amino acids. V lost 2 bases, J lost 1 base, and 6 bases stayed unmatched. CDR1 and CDR2 (germline): SGHTA, FQGNSA. The CDR3 DNA follows: TGTGCCAGCAGCTTAAGGCCAACTAGCGGGAACACCGGGGAGCTGTTTTTT. Amino acid sequence: CASSLRPTSGNTGELFF. The full variable domain, with the rest looked up from reference TRBV7-2 and TRBJ2-2, is GAGVSQSPSNKVTEKGKDVELRCDPISGHTALYWYRQSLGQGLEFLIYFQGNSAPDKSGLPSDRFSAERTGGSVSTLTIQRTQQEDSAVYLCASSLRPTSGNTGELFFGEGSRLTVL.

V and J are TRBV25-1 and TRBJ2-2; 13 bases are shared with TRBD2. The CDR3 is 14 amino acids. Trimming removed 6 bases from V and 8 bases from J; junction bases left unmatched: 3. The germline CDR1 and CDR2 sequences are MGHDK and SYGVNS. The CDR3: CASRGTSGMGELFF. CDR3 nucleotide sequence: TGTGCCAGCAGGGGGACTAGCGGGATGGGGGAGCTGTTTTTT.

The gene calls are TRBV4-1 and TRBJ2-6; D is unresolved. Trimming took 4 bases from V and 1 from J, leaving 2 bases between them. Germline V lookup: CDR1 MGHRA, CDR2 YSYEKL. The CDR3 extends over 13 amino acids. The CDR3 nucleotides read TGCGCCAGCAGCCCGTCTGGGGCCAACGTCCTGACTTTC. It encodes CASSPSGANVLTF.

This chain connects TRBV2 to TRBJ2-2; a possible D gene is TRBD1 (5 bases). The CDR3 loop spans 12 amino acids. Germline V lookup: CDR1 SNHLY, CDR2 FYNNEI. Trimming pared 6 bases from V and 9 bases from J, leaving 11 bases between. The DNA of the CDR3 is TGTGCCAGCAGCCAGGGCTCCCGGGAGCTGTTTTTT. This gives the protein CASSQGSRELFF.

The CDR3 nucleotides are TGTGCCAGCAGTTTACCCCTGACAGGGTACGAGCAGTACTTC. It yields the protein CASSLPLTGYEQYF. V is TRBV28 and J is TRBJ2-7; 7 bases are shared with TRBD1. V lost 2 bases and J lost 4; bases outside the gene matches: 5. Looked up from germline, CDR1 is MDHEN and CDR2 is SYDVKM. This CDR3 is 14 amino acids long. Based on the CDR3 plus reference TRBV28 and TRBJ2-7, the full variable domain is DVKVTQSSRYLVKRTGEKVFLECVQDMDHENMFWYRQDPGLGLRLIYFSYDVKMKEKGDIPEGYSVSREKKERFSLILESASTNQTSMYLCASSLPLTGYEQYFGPGTRLTVT.

The J gene is TRBJ1-2, the V gene TRBV2, with D maybe TRBD1 (5 bases). V dropped 11 bases and J dropped 4 bases, with 17 bases sitting between them. The CDR3 is made up of 13 amino acids. CDR1 SNHLY and CDR2 FYNNEI come from the germline V gene. The CDR3: CAGRGRVFYGYTF. In DNA form, the CDR3 reads TGTGCCGGGAGGGGTAGGGTATTCTATGGCTACACCTTC.

The chain employs TRBV18 and TRBJ1-1; 10 positions agree with TRBD1. The trim removed 6 bases at V and 4 bases at J, leaving 11 bases unmatched. CDR3 size: 16 residues. Per the germline V gene, CDR1 is KGHSH and CDR2 is LQKENI. DNA for the CDR3: TGTGCCAGCTCGCACCGGGACAGGGGTTCGAGCACTGAAGCTTTCTTT. This translates into CASSHRDRGSSTEAFF.

This clone was detected only a few times. This rearrangement joins TRBV28 to TRBJ2-7; 8 bases are a match to TRBD2. CDR3 size: 15 residues. J lost 5 bases, V lost 6 bases, and 12 bases had no gene match. Germline V lookup: CDR1 MDHEN, CDR2 SYDVKM. The CDR3 nucleotides read TGTGCCAGCAGCCTCTCCGGGGGGGGTCTAGACGAGCAGTACTTC. Residues: CASSLSGGGLDEQYF. Full variable domain (missing parts from reference TRBV28 and TRBJ2-7): DVKVTQSSRYLVKRTGEKVFLECVQDMDHENMFWYRQDPGLGLRLIYFSYDVKMKEKGDIPEGYSVSREKKERFSLILESASTNQTSMYLCASSLSGGGLDEQYFGPGTRLTVT.

The chain uses TRBV6-5 and TRBJ2-1, with 7 bases that match TRBD1. The CDR3 has 14 amino acids. CDR1 is MNHEY, CDR2 SVGAGI, per germline. V lost 5 bases to trimming and J lost 9 bases; unmatched junction nucleotides: 10. DNA for the CDR3: TGTGCCAGCAGTAGCAGACAGGGTTGGGGTGAGCAGTTCTTC. It translates to CASSSRQGWGEQFF.

The rearrangement joins TRBV5-6 to TRBJ2-3, with D tentatively TRBD1 (5 bases). V was clipped by 9 bases and J by 3 bases, with 26 bases between them. There are 17 residues in the CDR3. Germline CDR1 and CDR2: SGHDT and YYEEEE. The CDR3 protein is CATSLGPVGTGTDTQYF. The CDR3 DNA reads as TGTGCCACTTCGCTGGGCCCGGTGGGCACAGGTACAGATACGCAGTATTTT.